The 24 T cell receptor beta chains presented below share a single source sample, sequenced in a study of Ad26.COV2.S vaccination and SARS-CoV-2 variants. Noted treatment: 15 to 20 received Ad26.COV2.S at low or high dose, single or two shots; about 5 received placebo; per-sample allocation not given. All samples were drawn on day 63, counting from the first vaccine or placebo injection. Using immunoSEQ multiplex PCR, the repertoire was profiled, and TCRdb retains in-frame clones only, with some absent. The sample gives fewer than 500,000 clones, roughly nine tenths of which show up once; over 2.5% is in the top ten. This material consisted of peripheral blood, taken in a trial of Ad26.COV2.S vaccine versus placebo. The receptor source for this set is a person between 18 and 65 years old who received the Ad26.COV2.S COVID-19 vaccine or a placebo.

The rearrangement joins TRBV3-1 (or the pseudogene TRBV3-2) to TRBJ2-6, with TRBD1 matching over 7 bases. The CDR3 consists of 18 residues. Unmatched junction bases numbered 9, after V lost 2 bases and J lost 2 bases. Germline V gene data show CDR1 as LGHDT and CDR2 as YNNKEL (reference sequence). This CDR3 is CASSQLTGTLAGANVLTF. CDR3 coding DNA: TGTGCCAGCAGCCAACTGACAGGGACATTGGCTGGGGCCAACGTCCTGACTTTC.

This chain joins TRBV18 and TRBJ2-5; TRBD1 might be the D (5 bases). Trimming removed 2 bases at V and 2 bases at J, with 9 bases between. The CDR3 covers 14 residues. Per germline, CDR1 KGHSH and CDR2 LQKENI. CDR3 residues: CASSPSDIQETQYF. CDR3 in DNA: TGTGCCAGCTCACCATCGGACATTCAAGAGACCCAGTACTTC.

The chain combines TRBV9 with TRBJ2-7, with 7 nucleotides matching TRBD1. V lost 4 bases to trimming and J lost 3 bases; unmatched junction nucleotides: 10. This CDR3 contains 15 residues. Germline values: CDR1 SGDLS, CDR2 YYNGEE. In DNA form, the CDR3 reads TGTGCCAGCAGCCCCCGTGGGGACAGATACTACGAGCAGTACTTC. Its protein is CASSPRGDRYYEQYF.

The chain combines TRBV6-1 with TRBJ1-5; D remains unclear. Germline V CDR1 and CDR2: MNHNS, SASEGT. The V end lost 3 bases, the J end lost 3 bases, and 15 bases lay between the germline ends. CDR3 size: 16 residues. CDR3 DNA sequence: TGTGCCAGCAGTGACCCCCCGGGAAGGCCCAATCAGCCCCAGCATTTT. Protein product: CASSDPPGRPNQPQHF.

Here the CDR3 DNA reads TGTGCCAGCAGCGTAGCGCCCCAGCGGGGCTCAGATACGCAGTATTTT. Protein: CASSVAPQRGSDTQYF. V is TRBV9 and J is TRBJ2-3; 7 bases align to TRBD2. J was trimmed by 4 bases and V by 0 bases; bases with no gene match: 8. The CDR3 loop spans 16 amino acids. CDR1 is SGDLS, CDR2 YYNGEE, per germline.

This clone was counted many times. The V and J genes are TRBV5-4 and TRBJ1-2; unclear D gene. V lost 0 bases to trimming and J lost 0 bases, with 12 bases between them. The CDR3 is 16 residues long. Germline CDR1 is SGHNT and CDR2 is YYREEE (reference sequence). DNA for the CDR3: TGTGCCAGCAGCTTGGTCCGGGGTACGCCTAACTATGGCTACACCTTC. Its protein is CASSLVRGTPNYGYTF. Looking up the rest from reference TRBV5-4 and TRBJ1-2 gives the full variable domain: ETGVTQSPTHLIKTRGQQVTLRCSSQSGHNTVSWYQQALGQGPQFIFQYYREEENGRGNFPPRFSGLQFPNYSSELNVNALELDDSALYLCASSLVRGTPNYGYTFGSGTRLTVV.

This clone has just one count. The chain joins TRBV29-1 to TRBJ2-7; perhaps D is TRBD1 or TRBD2 (5 bases each). Germline V lookup: CDR1 SQVTM, CDR2 ANQGSEA. The CDR3 length is 13 residues. Trimming took off 4 bases at V and 0 bases at J, with 10 bases between the two ends. CDR3 protein: CSVVRDGSYEQYF. CDR3 in DNA: TGCAGCGTTGTACGGGACGGCTCCTACGAGCAGTACTTC.

This clone was recorded once. This chain joins TRBV6-1 and TRBJ1-4, with 9 bases lining up with TRBD1. The germline V gene has CDR1 MNHNS and CDR2 SASEGT. V lost 4 bases and J lost 7; bases outside the gene matches: 19. This CDR3 contains 19 residues. CDR3 coding DNA: TGTGCCAGCAGTGTACCCCTTGGGGACAGGGTTCCGCGGCGTGAAAAACTGTTTTTT. It encodes CASSVPLGDRVPRREKLFF.

The rearrangement joins TRBV9 to TRBJ2-3; D gene ambiguous. Germline-derived CDR1 and CDR2 are SGDLS and YYNGEE. This CDR3 contains 14 residues. Trimming shortened V by 1 base and J by 0 bases, and 6 bases separated the two germline ends. The CDR3 loop is CASSVTTSTDTQYF. CDR3 sequence (DNA): TGTGCCAGCAGCGTAACCACTAGCACAGATACGCAGTATTTT.

The gene calls are TRBV2 and TRBJ1-1; no reliable D call. CDR1 SNHLY and CDR2 FYNNEI come from the germline V gene. This CDR3 contains 13 residues. The V end was cut by 8 bases, the J end by 5 bases, with 15 bases between. The CDR3: CASARVEGTEAFF. The DNA of the CDR3 is TGTGCCAGCGCCCGGGTGGAAGGGACTGAAGCTTTCTTT.

The count of this clone is one. The rearrangement links TRBV13 to TRBJ2-7, with D possibly being TRBD1 (5 bases). The germline V gene encodes CDR1 PRHDT and CDR2 FYEKMQ (reference sequence). Trimming left V 1 base short and J 6 bases short, with 13 bases between. The CDR3 extends over 14 amino acids. The DNA for the CDR3 is TGTGCCAGCAGCTTAGAGACGGCAGGGATCGAGCAGTACTTC. This encodes CASSLETAGIEQYF.

The chain is built from TRBV28 and TRBJ1-5, with a weak D call TRBD1 (6 bases). Germline V CDR1 and CDR2: MDHEN, SYDVKM. This CDR3 is 13 amino acids long. Trimming removed 9 bases at V and 6 bases at J, with 15 bases between. CDR3 sequence (DNA): TGTGCCAGTTCTCCAGGGGCGGGTCAGCCCCAGCATTTT. Protein product: CASSPGAGQPQHF.

The J gene is TRBJ2-3, the V gene TRBV24-1, with D possibly matching TRBD2 (5 bases). Germline-derived CDR1 and CDR2 are KGHDR and SFDVKD. The CDR3 is 13 residues long. V was cut by 7 bases and J by 3 bases, with 10 bases left in between. The CDR3 protein is CATRPRGTDTQYF. The CDR3 DNA reads TGTGCCACCAGGCCACGCGGGACAGATACGCAGTATTTT.

This clone was seen just once. This chain links TRBV3-1 (or the pseudogene TRBV3-2) with TRBJ1-1; the D is unclear. The CDR3 runs 14 residues. Germline-derived CDR1 and CDR2 are LGHDT and YNNKEL (reference sequence). V lost 1 base to trimming and J lost 1 base, with 7 bases between them. CDR3 DNA: TGTGCCAGCAGCCAAGCGGAGAGGAACACTGAAGCTTTCTTT. Protein: CASSQAERNTEAFF.

V usage is TRBV25-1 and J usage is TRBJ1-4, with D maybe TRBD1 (5 bases). Germline assignment: CDR1 MGHDK and CDR2 SYGVNS. Trimming removed 5 bases from V and 0 bases from J, with 10 bases in between. This CDR3 spans 15 amino acids. The CDR3 reads CASSLQGTTNEKLFF. The CDR3, as DNA: TGTGCCAGCAGTCTTCAGGGTACAACTAATGAAAAACTGTTTTTT.

This clone was recorded a few times. The chain joins TRBV27 to TRBJ1-5; D remains ambiguous. The germline CDR1 and CDR2 sequences are MNHEY and SMNVEV (reference sequence). CDR3 length: 12 residues. V shed 2 bases and J shed 6 bases, with 5 bases lying between them. The CDR3: CASSLMGQPQHF. The CDR3 nucleotides are TGTGCCAGCAGTTTAATGGGTCAGCCCCAGCATTTT.

This sequence joins TRBV5-6 and TRBJ1-2; D is ambiguous. V was clipped by 4 bases and J by 12 bases, with 16 bases between them. The CDR3 runs 12 residues. Germline CDR1 SGHDT, CDR2 YYEEEE. The CDR3 region has the DNA TGTGCCAGCAGCGAAGGTGACACCCATGACACCTTC. It yields the protein CASSEGDTHDTF.

This chain uses TRBV5-6 with TRBJ2-1, with 7 bases matching TRBD2. Germline V CDR1 and CDR2: SGHDT, YYEEEE. The CDR3 consists of 15 residues. V dropped 4 bases and J dropped 6; count of bases not matched to a gene: 10. The CDR3 sequence: CASSHGTTSGNEQFF. CDR3 sequence (DNA): TGTGCCAGCAGCCACGGGACTACCTCGGGCAATGAGCAGTTCTTC.

The chain couples TRBV25-1 to TRBJ1-2, with no clear D. The ends were cut back, 7 bases at V and 7 bases at J, with 13 bases in the middle. The CDR3 loop spans 12 amino acids. The V gene's germline CDR1 is MGHDK and CDR2 SYGVNS. CDR3 sequence: CASNAELGGYTF. CDR3 bases: TGTGCCAGCAATGCGGAATTGGGTGGCTACACCTTC.

This CDR3 reads CASSLATGSGNTIYF. CDR3 nucleotides: TGCGCCAGCAGCCTCGCTACAGGGTCTGGAAACACCATATATTTT. The chain recombines TRBV4-3 with TRBJ1-3; TRBD1 might be the D (6 bases). Germline V lookup: CDR1 LGHNA, CDR2 YSLEER. V was trimmed by 4 bases and J by 1 base, leaving 11 bases between them. The CDR3 is 15 residues long.

The chain carries TRBV2 and TRBJ1-5; no definite D call. Germline values: CDR1 SNHLY, CDR2 FYNNEI. CDR3 length: 13 amino acids. The CDR3, as DNA: TGTGCTCGAGCAAGGGCAGAAAATCAGCCCCAGCATTTT. As protein: CARARAENQPQHF.

V usage is TRBV7-2 and J usage is TRBJ2-6; D is uncertain. This CDR3 is built from 16 residues. CDR1 and CDR2 from the germline V gene are SGHTA and FQGNSA. Between the trimmed V and J ends, which lost 5 bases and 0 bases, there was a span of 11 bases. CDR3 bases: TGTGCCAGCAGCCACCCGGTTACCTCTGGGGCCAACGTCCTGACTTTC. Residues: CASSHPVTSGANVLTF.

V gene TRBV4-1 combines with J gene TRBJ2-5; unclear D gene. Germline loops: CDR1 MGHRA, CDR2 YSYEKL. The CDR3 contains 16 residues. V lost 3 bases, J lost 1 base, and 15 bases lay in between. CDR3 bases: TGCGCCAGCAGCCAGCGAGTTCTGAAAACCCAAGAGACCCAGTACTTC. Translation: CASSQRVLKTQETQYF.

In nucleotides, the CDR3 is TGTGCCAGCAGTTTATGGGCCTCGTTTTACGGGAGGGAGCAGTTCTTC. Its translation: CASSLWASFYGREQFF. J is TRBJ2-1 and V is TRBV28, with 7 bases matching TRBD2. CDR3 length: 16 amino acids. V gave up 0 bases and J gave up 10 bases; unmatched junction bases: 12. CDR1 is MDHEN, CDR2 SYDVKM, per germline.